These T cell receptor beta chains were read from a single sample in a study of T cells in Graves' hyperthyroidism and ophthalmopathy. One entry per CDR3 protein, called by TCRdb with MiXCR from the multiplex PCR reads. The table records more than 75,000 distinct CDR3 sequences, 51% of them present only once. Sequenced sample: blood. Receptor source: a woman aged 35 to 49 with Graves' hyperthyroidism. Both conserved end residues are part of each CDR3. A D gene is named only where the DNA matches it firmly. Expanded clones get a size class; other rows say once, few or many, or leave the size out.

j_gene: TRBJ2-5
abundance: NA
d_gene: TRBD2
v_gene: TRBV20-1
CDR3aa: CSVAGDRETQYF
CDR3nt: TGCAGCGTAGCGGGAGACCGGGAGACCCAGTACTTC

j_gene: TRBJ2-3
abundance: NA
d_gene: TRBD1
v_gene: TRBV5-1
CDR3aa: CASERTPGQRTDTQYF
CDR3nt: TGCGCCAGCGAAAGAACTCCGGGACAGAGGACGGATACGCAGTATTTT

j_gene: TRBJ2-7
abundance: NA
d_gene: TRBD1
v_gene: TRBV6-1
CDR3aa: CASGPGQDPYEQYF
CDR3nt: TGTGCCAGCGGTCCGGGACAGGATCCCTACGAGCAGTACTTC

j_gene: TRBJ1-2
abundance: NA
d_gene: NA
v_gene: TRBV7-9
CDR3aa: CASSLGGSSGNTF
CDR3nt: TGTGCCAGCAGCTTGGGGGGCAGCTCTGGAAACACCTTC

j_gene: TRBJ2-7
abundance: NA
d_gene: NA
v_gene: TRBV2
CDR3aa: CASRGASGSYEQYF
CDR3nt: TGTGCCAGCAGGGGGGCTAGCGGCTCCTACGAGCAGTACTTC

j_gene: TRBJ1-2
abundance: many
d_gene: NA
v_gene: TRBV29-1
CDR3aa: CSVVGEANYGYTF
CDR3nt: TGCAGCGTTGTTGGGGAAGCGAACTATGGCTACACCTTC

j_gene: TRBJ2-7
abundance: NA
d_gene: TRBD1
v_gene: TRBV9
CDR3aa: CASSLVVRTGGAAEQYF
CDR3nt: TGTGCCAGCAGCTTAGTCGTGCGGACAGGGGGGGCGGCGGAGCAGTACTTC

j_gene: TRBJ2-7
abundance: few
d_gene: TRBD1
v_gene: TRBV7-2
CDR3aa: CASSLVGIRTGVSYEQYF
CDR3nt: TGTGCCAGCAGCTTGGTGGGAATCCGGACAGGGGTTTCCTACGAGCAGTACTTC

j_gene: TRBJ2-5
abundance: NA
d_gene: TRBD2
v_gene: TRBV12-3/TRBV12-4
CDR3aa: CAGSPPGLAGPQEAQYF
CDR3nt: TGTGCCGGCAGCCCTCCTGGACTAGCGGGACCCCAAGAGGCCCAGTACTTC

j_gene: TRBJ2-7
abundance: few
d_gene: TRBD2
v_gene: TRBV9
CDR3aa: CASSPSIDGTSGYYEQYF
CDR3nt: TGTGCCAGCAGCCCGAGTATAGATGGGACTAGCGGGTACTACGAGCAGTACTTC

j_gene: TRBJ2-6
abundance: many
d_gene: NA
v_gene: TRBV5-8
CDR3aa: CATRLPVPGANVLTF
CDR3nt: TGTGCCACTCGCCTACCCGTTCCTGGGGCCAACGTCCTGACTTTC

j_gene: TRBJ2-5
abundance: NA
d_gene: TRBD1
v_gene: TRBV20-1
CDR3aa: CSARTGTGIQETQYF
CDR3nt: TGCAGTGCTAGGACAGGGACAGGGATCCAAGAGACCCAGTACTTC

j_gene: TRBJ1-5
abundance: NA
d_gene: NA
v_gene: TRBV7-7
CDR3aa: CASSERAGSNQPQHF
CDR3nt: TGTGCCAGCAGTGAAAGGGCGGGTAGCAATCAGCCCCAGCATTTT

j_gene: TRBJ2-3
abundance: NA
d_gene: NA
v_gene: TRBV2
CDR3aa: CASSYSRNLEDTQYF
CDR3nt: TGTGCCAGCAGTTACTCGAGAAATTTGGAGGATACGCAGTATTTT

j_gene: TRBJ1-2
abundance: NA
d_gene: TRBD1
v_gene: TRBV5-1
CDR3aa: CASGRDRGYGYTF
CDR3nt: TGCGCCAGCGGACGGGACAGGGGCTATGGCTACACCTTC

j_gene: TRBJ1-6
abundance: NA
d_gene: NA
v_gene: TRBV5-1
CDR3aa: CASSFGHGDDSPLHF
CDR3nt: TGCGCCAGCAGCTTTGGACACGGGGACGATTCACCCCTCCACTTT

j_gene: TRBJ2-5
abundance: NA
d_gene: TRBD1
v_gene: TRBV10-3
CDR3aa: CAIETGGRETQYF
CDR3nt: TGTGCCATCGAGACAGGGGGTCGGGAGACCCAGTACTTC

j_gene: TRBJ1-1
abundance: NA
d_gene: NA
v_gene: TRBV15
CDR3aa: CATSIAGPMNTEAFF
CDR3nt: TGTGCCACCAGTATCGCAGGGCCCATGAACACTGAAGCTTTCTTT

j_gene: TRBJ2-5
abundance: once
d_gene: TRBD2
v_gene: TRBV2
CDR3aa: CAIPGLAGPWGQETQYF
CDR3nt: TGTGCCATCCCGGGACTAGCGGGACCTTGGGGACAAGAGACCCAGTACTTC

j_gene: TRBJ1-4
abundance: NA
d_gene: NA
v_gene: TRBV7-3
CDR3aa: CASSLSRPDEKLFF
CDR3nt: TGTGCCAGCAGCTTAAGCAGGCCGGACGAAAAACTGTTTTTT

j_gene: TRBJ2-7
abundance: NA
d_gene: NA
v_gene: TRBV29-1
CDR3aa: CSSLERGSYEQYF
CDR3nt: TGCAGCAGTCTGGAACGGGGGAGTTACGAGCAGTACTTC

j_gene: TRBJ1-5
abundance: many
d_gene: NA
v_gene: TRBV19
CDR3aa: CASSITGNQPQHF
CDR3nt: TGTGCCAGTAGTATTACAGGAAATCAGCCCCAGCATTTT

j_gene: TRBJ1-5
abundance: NA
d_gene: TRBD1
v_gene: TRBV7-9
CDR3aa: CASNGTGNSNQPQHF
CDR3nt: TGCGCCAGCAACGGGACAGGGAATAGCAATCAGCCCCAGCATTTT

j_gene: TRBJ2-7
abundance: once
d_gene: NA
v_gene: TRBV29-1
CDR3aa: CSLASSYEQYF
CDR3nt: TGCAGCTTAGCTAGCTCCTACGAGCAGTACTTC

j_gene: TRBJ1-2
abundance: NA
d_gene: NA
v_gene: TRBV7-3
CDR3aa: CASRAWGWNGYTF
CDR3nt: TGTGCCAGCAGGGCCTGGGGGTGGAATGGCTACACCTTC

j_gene: TRBJ2-2
abundance: many
d_gene: TRBD2
v_gene: TRBV5-1
CDR3aa: CASSLGLAGEEELFF
CDR3nt: TGCGCCAGCAGCCTAGGACTAGCGGGAGAGGAGGAGCTGTTTTTT

j_gene: TRBJ2-7
abundance: NA
d_gene: NA
v_gene: TRBV12-3/TRBV12-4
CDR3aa: CASSLVASKVYFYEQYF
CDR3nt: TGTGCCAGCAGTTTAGTTGCCAGCAAAGTATATTTCTACGAGCAGTACTTC

j_gene: TRBJ2-7
abundance: NA
d_gene: NA
v_gene: TRBV6-6
CDR3aa: CVSRIGGGQYEQYF
CDR3nt: TGTGTCAGCAGAATAGGGGGGGGGCAATACGAGCAGTACTTC

j_gene: TRBJ2-7
abundance: few
d_gene: TRBD1
v_gene: TRBV7-9
CDR3aa: CASSLGDRVYEQYF
CDR3nt: TGTGCCAGCAGCTTAGGGGACAGGGTCTACGAGCAGTACTTC

j_gene: TRBJ2-3
abundance: once
d_gene: TRBD2
v_gene: TRBV9
CDR3aa: CASRAGLAGLNTQYF
CDR3nt: TGTGCCAGCAGAGCGGGACTAGCGGGCCTTAATACGCAGTATTTT

j_gene: TRBJ2-2
abundance: many
d_gene: NA
v_gene: TRBV5-6
CDR3aa: CASSRGEYTGELFF
CDR3nt: TGTGCCAGCAGCCGCGGTGAATACACCGGGGAGCTGTTTTTT

j_gene: TRBJ1-2
abundance: NA
d_gene: NA
v_gene: TRBV10-3
CDR3aa: CAISESGTAYLF
CDR3nt: TGTGCCATCAGTGAGTCTGGGACGGCCTACCTCTTC

j_gene: TRBJ2-5
abundance: NA
d_gene: NA
v_gene: TRBV20-1
CDR3aa: CSAYHPQRHRGQPQYF
CDR3nt: TGCAGTGCTTATCACCCACAGCGACATAGGGGTCAGCCCCAGTACTTC

j_gene: TRBJ1-5
abundance: NA
d_gene: TRBD1
v_gene: TRBV13
CDR3aa: CASSLAQGAEETQHF
CDR3nt: TGTGCCAGCAGCCTCGCACAGGGGGCAGAAGAGACCCAGCATTTT

j_gene: TRBJ1-4
abundance: many
d_gene: NA
v_gene: TRBV12-3/TRBV12-4
CDR3aa: CASSLEGRVKLFF
CDR3nt: TGTGCCAGCAGTTTAGAGGGAAGGGTAAAACTGTTTTTT

j_gene: TRBJ2-7
abundance: NA
d_gene: TRBD1
v_gene: TRBV29-1
CDR3aa: CSPTGTPREQYF
CDR3nt: TGCAGCCCGACAGGGACCCCGCGCGAGCAGTACTTC

j_gene: TRBJ2-2
abundance: few
d_gene: NA
v_gene: TRBV30
CDR3aa: CACQGLKTAGELFF
CDR3nt: TGTGCCTGCCAGGGACTCAAAACGGCCGGGGAGCTGTTTTTT

j_gene: TRBJ1-5
abundance: many
d_gene: TRBD1
v_gene: TRBV2
CDR3aa: CASSLGTASNQPQHF
CDR3nt: TGTGCCAGCAGTCTCGGGACAGCGAGCAATCAGCCCCAGCATTTT

j_gene: TRBJ2-7
abundance: few
d_gene: TRBD2
v_gene: TRBV2
CDR3aa: CASREGLAGAHSYEQYF
CDR3nt: TGTGCCAGCAGGGAAGGACTAGCGGGAGCCCACTCCTACGAGCAGTACTTC

j_gene: TRBJ1-1
abundance: many
d_gene: TRBD1
v_gene: TRBV7-8
CDR3aa: CASSRTGSSVTEAFF
CDR3nt: TGTGCCAGCAGTCGGACAGGGTCGTCGGTCACTGAAGCTTTCTTT

j_gene: TRBJ1-2
abundance: many
d_gene: NA
v_gene: TRBV7-3
CDR3aa: CASSLTGGGAYGYTF
CDR3nt: TGTGCCAGCAGCTTAACAGGAGGGGGGGCCTATGGCTACACCTTC

j_gene: TRBJ1-2
abundance: many
d_gene: NA
v_gene: TRBV5-1
CDR3aa: CASSLAGLYTF
CDR3nt: TGCGCCAGCAGCTTGGCGGGTCTCTACACCTTC

j_gene: TRBJ2-3
abundance: many
d_gene: TRBD1
v_gene: TRBV24-1
CDR3aa: CATSDGDRGRYTQYF
CDR3nt: TGTGCCACCAGTGATGGGGACAGGGGGCGGTATACGCAGTATTTT

j_gene: TRBJ1-2
abundance: many
d_gene: NA
v_gene: TRBV4-1
CDR3aa: CASSQYQGSYGYTF
CDR3nt: TGCGCCAGCAGCCAATATCAGGGGAGCTATGGCTACACCTTC

j_gene: TRBJ1-5
abundance: NA
d_gene: TRBD1
v_gene: TRBV7-4
CDR3aa: CASSTRQGPNQPQHF
CDR3nt: TGTGCCAGCAGCACGAGACAGGGGCCCAATCAGCCCCAGCATTTT

j_gene: TRBJ2-7
abundance: many
d_gene: TRBD2
v_gene: TRBV13
CDR3aa: CASSGSGNSYEQYF
CDR3nt: TGTGCCAGCAGCGGGAGCGGGAACTCCTACGAGCAGTACTTC

j_gene: TRBJ2-5
abundance: once
d_gene: NA
v_gene: TRBV15
CDR3aa: CATSRDRQGYETQYF
CDR3nt: TGTGCCACCAGCAGAGATCGTCAGGGTTACGAGACCCAGTACTTC

j_gene: TRBJ2-5
abundance: NA
d_gene: TRBD1
v_gene: TRBV29-1
CDR3aa: CSVERDRATEGTQYF
CDR3nt: TGCAGCGTTGAACGGGACAGGGCAACTGAAGGGACCCAGTACTTC

j_gene: TRBJ2-5
abundance: NA
d_gene: TRBD1
v_gene: TRBV7-2
CDR3aa: CASSPGQGEETQYF
CDR3nt: TGTGCCAGCAGCCCCGGACAGGGAGAAGAGACCCAGTACTTC

j_gene: TRBJ2-5
abundance: NA
d_gene: TRBD2
v_gene: TRBV29-1
CDR3aa: CSVVGGGTQYF
CDR3nt: TGCAGCGTCGTCGGCGGGGGGACCCAGTACTTC

j_gene: TRBJ2-3
abundance: few
d_gene: NA
v_gene: TRBV13
CDR3aa: CASSPRRAGTDTQYF
CDR3nt: TGTGCCAGCAGCCCCCGCAGAGCGGGCACAGATACGCAGTATTTT

j_gene: TRBJ1-3
abundance: many
d_gene: TRBD1
v_gene: TRBV7-2
CDR3aa: CASSLGQGTGNTIYF
CDR3nt: TGTGCCAGCAGCTTAGGACAGGGGACTGGAAACACCATATATTTT

j_gene: TRBJ1-6
abundance: many
d_gene: NA
v_gene: TRBV5-5
CDR3aa: CASSWGTATSPLHF
CDR3nt: TGTGCCAGCAGCTGGGGGACGGCGACCTCACCCCTCCACTTT

j_gene: TRBJ2-2
abundance: many
d_gene: NA
v_gene: TRBV5-5
CDR3aa: CASSLDGAGTGELFF
CDR3nt: TGTGCCAGCAGCTTGGATGGGGCGGGGACCGGGGAGCTGTTTTTT

j_gene: TRBJ1-2
abundance: few
d_gene: TRBD1
v_gene: TRBV25-1
CDR3aa: CAYQGAVYGYTF
CDR3nt: TGTGCCTACCAGGGGGCTGTATATGGCTACACCTTC

j_gene: TRBJ2-2
abundance: NA
d_gene: TRBD1
v_gene: TRBV15
CDR3aa: CATSSLDRAGANTGELFF
CDR3nt: TGTGCCACCAGCAGCCTAGACAGGGCAGGGGCGAACACCGGGGAGCTGTTTTTT